Listed below are T cell receptor beta chains from one sample, sequenced in a study of PD-1 blockade in classical Hodgkin lymphoma. Sequencing was performed with immunoSEQ multiplex PCR; in TCRdb, only in-frame clones are kept and a portion is missing. Of roughly 24,000 clones in the sample, around three quarters were seen once. Material: peripheral blood mononuclear cells (PBMCs), obtained before the second cycle of nivolumab. The receptors here all came from a human donor with classical Hodgkin lymphoma. Each CDR3 is given with its conserved first and last residue. Each record gives: D gene, J gene, V gene, clone size, CDR3 protein, CDR3 DNA. The D gene is left open where the match is weak. The size field is filled for only some rows; it gives once, few, many or a size class.

>TRBD1|TRBJ1-4|TRBV2|NA
CASSNQRQGSLRNEKLFF
TGTGCCAGCAGCAACCAGCGACAGGGGTCGCTCAGGAATGAAAAACTGTTTTTT
>NA|TRBJ2-5|TRBV5-1|NA
CASSSRQEPWETQYF
TGCGCCAGCAGCAGCCGACAGGAACCGTGGGAGACCCAGTACTTC
>NA|TRBJ2-7|TRBV21-1|NA
CASSKDGAPYEQYF
TGTGCCAGCAGCAAAGACGGAGCCCCCTACGAGCAGTACTTC
>TRBD1|TRBJ1-2|TRBV6-5|NA
CATRTGSGYTF
TGTGCCACCAGGACAGGGTCTGGCTACACCTTC
>NA|TRBJ2-1|TRBV5-1|NA
CASSADGPFGEQFF
TGCGCCAGCAGCGCCGACGGGCCCTTCGGCGAGCAGTTCTTC
>NA|TRBJ2-4|TRBV7-8|medium-sized
CASSPRWTPAKNIQYF
TGTGCCAGCAGCCCCCGGTGGACCCCAGCCAAAAACATTCAGTACTTC
>NA|TRBJ2-3|TRBV5-1|NA
CASSLHEGPDTQYF
TGCGCCAGCAGCTTGCATGAGGGGCCAGATACGCAGTATTTT
>NA|TRBJ2-7|TRBV7-2|NA
CASSLDRFSYEQYF
TGTGCCAGCAGCTTAGACAGGTTCTCCTACGAGCAGTACTTC
>TRBD1|TRBJ1-1|TRBV5-1|NA
CASSLGQGTAFF
TGCGCCAGCAGCTTAGGACAGGGGACGGCTTTCTTT
>NA|TRBJ1-1|TRBV6-5|NA
CASSYSSRTEAFF
TGTGCCAGCAGTTACTCGAGTCGCACTGAAGCTTTCTTT
>NA|TRBJ2-5|TRBV18|NA
CASSPARSQETQYF
TGTGCCAGCTCACCAGCGCGGAGCCAAGAGACCCAGTACTTC
>NA|TRBJ2-1|TRBV5-1|NA
CASSLVAGSYNEQFF
TGCGCCAGCAGCTTGGTGGCGGGAAGTTACAATGAGCAGTTCTTC
>TRBD2|TRBJ2-1|TRBV9|NA
CASSQLAEFYNEQFF
TGTGCCAGCAGCCAACTAGCGGAATTCTATAATGAGCAGTTCTTC
>TRBD1|TRBJ2-6|TRBV19|NA
CASSTYSQTGGTGANVLTF
TGTGCCAGTAGTACCTACTCTCAGACAGGGGGCACTGGGGCCAACGTCCTGACTTTC
>NA|TRBJ2-7|TRBV5-1|NA
CASSDNTGSSYEQYF
TGCGCCAGCAGTGACAATACAGGTAGCTCCTACGAGCAGTACTTC
>TRBD2|TRBJ2-1|TRBV27|few
CASRRGVTYNEQFF
TGTGCCAGCAGGCGGGGGGTGACTTACAATGAGCAGTTCTTC
>TRBD2|TRBJ2-7|TRBV11-2|NA
CASSSGLAGIYEQYF
TGTGCCAGCAGCTCTGGACTAGCGGGGATTTACGAGCAGTACTTC
>NA|TRBJ1-2|TRBV5-1|NA
CASSPTGYGYTF
TGCGCCAGCAGCCCCACGGGCTATGGCTACACCTTC
>TRBD1|TRBJ1-1|TRBV10-2|NA
CASRGTGGSGTEAFF
TGCGCCAGCAGAGGGACAGGGGGCTCCGGCACTGAAGCTTTCTTT
>NA|TRBJ2-7|TRBV6-1|NA
CASSHPVYEQYF
TGTGCCAGCAGCCACCCTGTCTACGAGCAGTACTTC
>NA|TRBJ1-2|TRBV6-1|NA
CASSVGGYYGYTF
TGTGCCAGCAGTGTGGGGGGATACTATGGCTACACCTTC
>NA|TRBJ2-2|TRBV6-1|NA
CASSERDSTGELFF
TGTGCCAGCAGTGAGAGGGACTCCACCGGGGAGCTGTTTTTT
>NA|TRBJ2-3|TRBV7-9|NA
CASSLAGAYTDTQYF
TGTGCCAGCAGCTTAGCCGGGGCGTACACAGATACGCAGTATTTT
>NA|TRBJ2-7|TRBV28|NA
CASRPAGDRHEQYF
TGTGCCAGCAGGCCGGCAGGGGATAGACACGAGCAGTACTTC
>NA|TRBJ2-2|TRBV6-4|NA
CASTPPDSGTGELFF
TGTGCCAGCACCCCCCCCGACAGCGGCACCGGGGAGCTGTTTTTT
>NA|TRBJ2-5|TRBV28|NA
CASSPSGKTQYF
TGTGCCAGCAGTCCCTCCGGAAAGACCCAGTACTTC
>NA|TRBJ2-7|TRBV5-1|NA
CASSHNDRSYEQYF
TGCGCCAGCAGCCACAATGACCGGTCCTACGAGCAGTACTTC
>NA|TRBJ2-7|TRBV2|NA
CASTEPGVKGEQYF
TGTGCCAGCACCGAACCGGGGGTTAAAGGCGAGCAGTACTTC
>NA|TRBJ1-4|TRBV28|NA
CASSFLSGGEKLFF
TGTGCCAGCAGTTTTTTGTCCGGGGGTGAAAAACTGTTTTTT
>NA|TRBJ1-2|TRBV30|NA
CAWSVNSQSYGYTF
TGTGCCTGGAGTGTAAACAGTCAATCCTATGGCTACACCTTC
>NA|TRBJ1-2|TRBV28|NA
CASTPAGRYYGYTF
TGTGCCAGCACCCCGGCAGGTAGATACTATGGCTACACCTTC
>NA|TRBJ2-7|TRBV2|NA
CASRDPSYEQYF
TGTGCCAGCCGGGACCCTAGCTACGAGCAGTACTTC
>TRBD1|TRBJ1-2|TRBV25-1|NA
CASSPGTGPGSNYGYTF
TGTGCCAGCAGTCCAGGGACAGGGCCTGGATCTAACTATGGCTACACCTTC
>NA|TRBJ2-2|TRBV7-3|few
CASSLTAVNTGELFF
TGTGCCAGCAGCTTAACCGCGGTAAACACCGGGGAGCTGTTTTTT
>NA|TRBJ1-5|TRBV28|NA
CASSLLAGEDQPQHF
TGTGCCAGCAGTTTATTGGCAGGGGAGGATCAGCCCCAGCATTTT
>NA|TRBJ2-1|TRBV19|NA
CASTPGTVYNEQFF
TGTGCCAGTACCCCCGGGACGGTATACAATGAGCAGTTCTTC
>NA|TRBJ2-3|TRBV6-1|NA
CASRSTDTQYF
TGTGCCAGCAGAAGCACAGATACGCAGTATTTT
>NA|TRBJ2-3|TRBV7-3|NA
CASGLIGADTQYF
TGTGCCAGCGGGCTGATTGGAGCAGATACGCAGTATTTT
>NA|TRBJ2-7|TRBV9|NA
CASSVGHNYEQYF
TGTGCCAGCAGCGTGGGACATAACTACGAGCAGTACTTC
>NA|TRBJ1-5|TRBV19|NA
CASTHGGQFGNQPQHF
TGTGCCAGTACTCACGGGGGGCAATTCGGCAATCAGCCCCAGCATTTT
>NA|TRBJ1-2|TRBV5-4|NA
CASSQRREPGYTF
TGTGCCAGCAGCCAAAGGCGGGAACCTGGCTACACCTTC
>NA|TRBJ1-5|TRBV28|NA
CASSAPNRWSQPQHF
TGTGCCAGCAGTGCCCCTAACAGGTGGAGTCAGCCCCAGCATTTT
>TRBD1|TRBJ2-2|TRBV10-1|NA
CASSEKQGANTGELFF
TGCGCCAGCAGTGAGAAACAGGGGGCGAACACCGGGGAGCTGTTTTTT